This passage covers 20 T cell receptor beta chains from one sample sequenced in a study of control samples from healthy donors and cancer patients. Produced via immunoSEQ multiplex PCR; TCRdb's table is partial and in-frame only. The sample includes 50,000 or so clones, 95% to 97% of them seen just once. The sequencing input was blood. The receptors derive from a woman aged 18-30 years in good health.

J is TRBJ1-1 and V is TRBV19; D is undetermined. From germline, CDR1 is LNHDA and CDR2 SQIVND (reference sequence). V was shortened by 6 bases and J by 5 bases, with 13 bases between the two germline ends. The CDR3 runs 13 residues. The CDR3 DNA reads TGTGCCAGTAGCCCCGGTGGGCTGACTGAAGCTTTCTTT. This encodes CASSPGGLTEAFF.

The chain employs TRBV2 and TRBJ2-5; unclear D gene. This CDR3 has 15 amino acids. V lost 5 bases, J lost 4 bases, and 17 bases lay in between. Looked up from germline, CDR1 is SNHLY and CDR2 is FYNNEI. CDR3 sequence: CASSRNDASRETQYF. CDR3 nucleotide sequence: TGTGCCAGCAGTCGGAATGACGCGTCCCGAGAGACCCAGTACTTC.

The chain employs TRBV6-5 and TRBJ1-5; 7 nucleotides line up with TRBD1. CDR3 size: 15 residues. Germline loops: CDR1 MNHEY, CDR2 SVGAGI. Germline trimming cut 7 bases from V and 2 bases from J; bases unmatched to any gene: 8. CDR3 nucleotides: TGTGCCAGCACCGACGGACAGGCGGGCAATCAGCCCCAGCATTTT. Its translation is CASTDGQAGNQPQHF.

The CDR3 here is CASSVGPDPYEQYF. The CDR3 DNA sequence: TGTGCCAGCAGCGTAGGTCCTGATCCCTACGAGCAGTACTTC. This chain joins TRBV9 and TRBJ2-7; D is ambiguous. The CDR3 is 14 residues long. Trimming cost V 0 bases and J 2 bases, with 9 bases left between them. CDR1 and CDR2 from the germline V gene are SGDLS and YYNGEE.

The chain recombines TRBV7-2 with TRBJ1-2; D unclear. The V end lost 5 bases, the J end lost 4 bases, and 8 bases lay between the germline ends. The CDR3 totals 12 residues. Germline V lookup: CDR1 SGHTA, CDR2 FQGNSA. The CDR3 DNA is TGTGCCAGCAGCCCCAGGACCTATGGCTACACCTTC. It yields the protein CASSPRTYGYTF.

This chain uses TRBV6-5 with TRBJ1-2; D remains unclear. CDR1 is MNHEY, CDR2 SVGAGI, per germline. Deletions cut 2 bases from V and 7 bases from J, with 14 bases between. The CDR3 consists of 14 residues. The CDR3 loop reads CASSYSSAAGGYTF. The CDR3 DNA is TGTGCCAGCAGTTACAGTTCAGCAGCGGGTGGCTACACCTTC.

This chain connects TRBV18 to TRBJ2-2; TRBD1 matches at 7 bases. Germline trimming cut 3 bases from V and 1 base from J; bases unmatched to any gene: 5. This CDR3 comprises 16 residues. Germline CDR1 reads KGHSH; CDR2 reads LQKENI. The CDR3 spells CASSPRDRENTGELFF. The CDR3 DNA reads TGTGCCAGCTCACCGCGAGACAGGGAGAACACCGGGGAGCTGTTTTTT.

J is TRBJ2-7 and V is TRBV4-1; 8 nucleotides match TRBD1. Germline V gene data show CDR1 as MGHRA and CDR2 as YSYEKL. Germline trimming cut 0 bases from V and 3 bases from J; bases unmatched to any gene: 1. The CDR3 is made up of 14 amino acids. The CDR3 DNA follows: TGCGCCAGCAGCCAAGACGGGACAGGCTACGAGCAGTACTTC. Its translation: CASSQDGTGYEQYF.

V gene TRBV19 combines with J gene TRBJ2-1; the match to TRBD2 covers 8 bases. V shed 2 bases, J shed 7 bases, and the junction held 7 bases outside the gene matches. This CDR3 has 15 amino acids. CDR1 and CDR2 from the germline V gene are LNHDA and SQIVND (reference sequence). The CDR3 sequence: CASSIIRGGQNEQFF. DNA of the CDR3: TGTGCCAGTAGTATAATTCGGGGGGGGCAAAATGAGCAGTTCTTC. The entire variable domain, with the rest obtained from reference TRBV19 and TRBJ2-1, is as follows: DGGITQSPKYLFRKEGQNVTLSCEQNLNHDAMYWYRQDPGQGLRLIYYSQIVNDFQKGDIAEGYSVSREKKESFPLTVTSAQKNPTAFYLCASSIIRGGQNEQFFGPGTRLTVL.

This clone showed up just once. The rearrangement joins TRBV27 to TRBJ1-5; no reliable D call. The CDR3 is 13 amino acids. Deletions cut 2 bases from V and 7 bases from J, with 9 bases between. The V gene's germline CDR1 is MNHEY and CDR2 SMNVEV (reference sequence). The CDR3 DNA sequence: TGTGCCAGCAGTTTAGGTTGGGGACAGCCCCAGCATTTT. It is translated as CASSLGWGQPQHF.

The chain couples TRBV27 to TRBJ1-5, with 8 positions matching TRBD1. The germline CDR1 and CDR2 sequences are MNHEY and SMNVEV (reference sequence). The CDR3 length is 14 residues. The J segment lost 6 bases and the V segment lost 6 bases, leaving 7 bases of the junction unmatched. The CDR3 loop reads CASRDHRGGQPQHF. The CDR3 region has the DNA TGTGCCAGCAGGGATCACAGGGGGGGTCAGCCCCAGCATTTT.

The V gene is TRBV7-9, the J gene TRBJ1-6; D ambiguous. There are 16 residues in the CDR3. V gave up 1 base and J gave up 3 bases, with 10 bases separating them. In germline, CDR1 is SEHNR, CDR2 FQNEAQ (reference sequence). The CDR3 DNA reads as TGTGCCAGCAGCTTAGGGTCTGGTTTCTATAATTCACCCCTCCACTTT. Translating gives CASSLGSGFYNSPLHF.

This chain joins TRBV5-3 and TRBJ1-1; 12 bases match TRBD1. TRBV5-3 is an ORF; its function is uncertain. The trim removed 0 bases at V and 1 base at J, leaving 4 bases unmatched. This CDR3 region has 17 residues. This CDR3 reads CARSLVGTGGSNTEAFF. In DNA, the CDR3 is TGTGCCAGAAGCTTGGTCGGGACAGGGGGCTCGAACACTGAAGCTTTCTTT.

The chain has TRBV2 and TRBJ2-2; 10 bases map to TRBD1. The CDR3 sequence is 15 residues long. CDR1 and CDR2 (germline): SNHLY, FYNNEI. Unmatched junction bases numbered 3, after V lost 6 bases and J lost 2 bases. The CDR3: CASRGQGRNTGELFF. In DNA form, the CDR3 reads TGTGCCAGCAGGGGACAGGGGCGTAACACCGGGGAGCTGTTTTTT.

The chain employs TRBV15 and TRBJ2-3, with TRBD2 matching over 12 bases. The CDR3 runs 17 residues. V lost 4 bases, J lost 2 bases, and 7 bases stayed unmatched. CDR1 is LNHNV, CDR2 YYDKDF, per germline (reference sequence). CDR3 sequence reads: CATSIKTSGGYTDTQYF. The CDR3 DNA sequence: TGTGCCACCAGCATCAAGACTAGCGGGGGATACACAGATACGCAGTATTTT.

The chain combines TRBV4-3 with TRBJ1-1; D is uncertain. Germline CDR1 is LGHNA and CDR2 is YSLEER. This CDR3 is 14 amino acids long. V was clipped by 1 base and J by 1 base, with 7 bases between them. CDR3 sequence: CASSQVDWNTEAFF. The CDR3, as DNA: TGCGCCAGCAGCCAAGTTGATTGGAACACTGAAGCTTTCTTT.

V and J are TRBV3-1 (or the pseudogene TRBV3-2) and TRBJ2-5, with TRBD2 matching over 11 bases. The germline CDR1 and CDR2 sequences are LGHDT and YNNKEL (reference sequence). This CDR3 comprises 16 residues. V was clipped by 1 base and J by 3 bases; unmatched bases: 4. CDR3 sequence reads: CASSQVRLAGKETQYF. The CDR3 nucleotides are TGTGCCAGCAGCCAAGTTAGACTAGCGGGGAAAGAGACCCAGTACTTC.

The table lists this clone with a few counts. The chain employs TRBV7-7 and TRBJ2-7; D remains ambiguous. The CDR3 has 13 amino acids. V was cut by 4 bases and J by 5 bases, with 12 bases left in between. CDR1 SSHAT and CDR2 FNYEAQ come from the germline V gene (reference sequence). The CDR3 spells CASSSSAGNEQYF. CDR3 DNA: TGTGCCAGCAGCTCCTCCGCCGGAAACGAGCAGTACTTC.

This clone was counted once. The sample has other DNA sequences that encode this CDR3 too. V is TRBV5-1 and J is TRBJ1-1; D ambiguous. The CDR3 is 13 residues long. Trimming took off 0 bases at V and 2 bases at J, with 5 bases between the two ends. Germline V gene lookup returns CDR1 SGHRS and CDR2 YFSETQ. CDR3 sequence reads: CASSLAGNTEAFF. CDR3 in DNA: TGCGCCAGCAGCTTGGCAGGAAACACTGAAGCTTTCTTT.

This chain links TRBV5-1 with TRBJ2-7; 8 bases agree with TRBD1. After removal of 4 bases from V and 3 bases from J, the junction contained 9 bases not matched to a gene. CDR3 length: 15 residues. Germline-derived CDR1 and CDR2 are SGHRS and YFSETQ. CDR3 coding DNA: TGCGCCAGCAGCCAGGACAGGGCGAAACTCTACGAGCAGTACTTC. It translates to CASSQDRAKLYEQYF. Full variable domain (missing parts from reference TRBV5-1 and TRBJ2-7): KAGVTQTPRYLIKTRGQQVTLSCSPISGHRSVSWYQQTPGQGLQFLFEYFSETQRNKGNFPGRFSGRQFSNSRSEMNVSTLELGDSALYLCASSQDRAKLYEQYFGPGTRLTVT.